The 21 T cell receptor beta chains given below trace back to one sample, sequenced in a study of blood T cell repertoires in COVID-19. TCRdb's table, derived via immunoSEQ multiplex PCR, lists solely in-frame clones and lacks some. The sample has 250,000 to 300,000 clones, roughly 86% seen once; the top ten hold 2.5% to 3.5%. Sequenced: PBMCs or T cells enriched from blood (not recorded which). These receptors all come from a woman aged 45-60 years who had been exposed to COVID-19.

The rearrangement joins TRBV30 to TRBJ2-7; 9 nucleotides line up with TRBD1. CDR3 length: 15 residues. Germline lookup yields CDR1 GTSNPN and CDR2 SVGIG (reference sequence). V shed 3 bases, J shed 1 base, and the junction held 7 bases outside the gene matches. The CDR3 spells CAWRKVGQGSYEQYF. DNA of the CDR3: TGTGCCTGGAGAAAGGTGGGACAGGGATCCTACGAGCAGTACTTC.

The chain combines TRBV18 with TRBJ2-1; D is unresolved. Germline loops: CDR1 KGHSH, CDR2 LQKENI. Trimming removed 4 bases from V and 0 bases from J, with 10 bases in between. The CDR3 consists of 15 residues. CDR3 protein: CASSQIPSSYNEQFF. The CDR3 coding sequence is TGTGCCAGCTCACAAATACCGAGCTCCTACAATGAGCAGTTCTTC.

The J gene is TRBJ1-6, the V gene TRBV3-1 (or the pseudogene TRBV3-2); TRBD1 might be the D (5 bases). Germline V gives CDR1 LGHDT, CDR2 YNNKEL (reference sequence). V lost 10 bases to trimming and J lost 7 bases, with 17 bases between them. This CDR3 spans 14 amino acids. CDR3 loop: CATGDGLTNSPLHF. Here the CDR3 DNA reads TGTGCCACGGGGGACGGCTTAACCAATTCACCCCTCCACTTT.

The rearrangement uses TRBV27 and TRBJ1-1, with unresolved D. V lost 4 bases to trimming and J lost 1 base, with 10 bases between them. The CDR3 loop spans 14 amino acids. Germline V gives CDR1 MNHEY, CDR2 SMNVEV (reference sequence). CDR3 in DNA: TGTGCCAGCAGTTCTCCCGGTGGGAACACTGAAGCTTTCTTT. Its translation is CASSSPGGNTEAFF.

This clone was counted once. The chain employs TRBV3-1 (or the pseudogene TRBV3-2) and TRBJ1-3; D is possibly TRBD1 (5 bases). V was pared by 5 bases and J by 0 bases, with 8 bases between. This CDR3 has 14 amino acids. CDR1 is LGHDT and CDR2 is YNNKEL in the germline V gene (reference sequence). The CDR3 DNA sequence: TGTGCCAGCAGCGGGGGGGGCTCTGGAAACACCATATATTTT. Protein: CASSGGGSGNTIYF.

This clone was picked up one time. The chain employs TRBV28 and TRBJ1-3; D call uncertain. V shed 6 bases and J shed 0 bases, with 9 bases lying between them. CDR1 is MDHEN, CDR2 SYDVKM, per germline. The CDR3 extends over 14 amino acids. The CDR3 spells CASSPHSSGNTIYF. The CDR3 region has the DNA TGTGCCAGCAGCCCACACAGCTCTGGAAACACCATATATTTT.

In DNA, the CDR3 is TGTGCCAGCAGTGAAACCCTACCGGGACAGAGCTCCTACGAGCAGTACTTC. It specifies CASSETLPGQSSYEQYF. This rearrangement joins TRBV6-1 to TRBJ2-7; TRBD1 matches 7 bases. Germline CDR1 MNHNS, CDR2 SASEGT. J was trimmed by 0 bases and V by 2 bases; bases with no gene match: 10. The CDR3 loop spans 17 amino acids.

The chain carries TRBV28 and TRBJ1-5; possibly TRBD1 for D (6 bases). Germline V lookup: CDR1 MDHEN, CDR2 SYDVKM. CDR3 length: 18 amino acids. The ends were cut back, 1 base at V and 4 bases at J, with 20 bases in the middle. Here the CDR3 reads CASSLSRGRRVGNQPQHF. The DNA of the CDR3 is TGTGCCAGCAGTTTATCCAGGGGACGTAGAGTCGGAAATCAGCCCCAGCATTTT.

The chain couples TRBV21-1 to TRBJ2-7; the listed D gene, TRBD2, was not tested against the DNA. TRBV21-1 is designated a pseudogene. This CDR3 is 14 amino acids long. CDR3 amino acids: CASSKALGGCEQYF. The CDR3 nucleotides are TGTGCCAGCAGCAAAGCGCTGGGGGGATGCGAGCAGTACTTC.

The rearrangement joins TRBV5-1 to TRBJ2-3; perhaps TRBD2 as D (6 bases). This CDR3 is 16 amino acids long. The V gene's germline CDR1 is SGHRS and CDR2 YFSETQ. V lost 0 bases and J lost 2, with 13 bases in between. The DNA of the CDR3 is TGCGCCAGCAGCTTGGAAGCGGGTCGGGTCACAGATACGCAGTATTTT. Amino acid sequence: CASSLEAGRVTDTQYF.

This chain links TRBV6-1 with TRBJ1-3; no definite D call. Germline V gene data show CDR1 as MNHNS and CDR2 as SASEGT. This CDR3 is 16 amino acids long. The V and J ends lost 3 bases and 2 bases respectively, with 14 bases between them. The CDR3: CASSDRGGPPGNTIYF. CDR3 sequence (DNA): TGTGCCAGCAGTGACCGTGGAGGGCCCCCTGGAAACACCATATATTTT.

The CDR3 spells CASSLETILAEAFF. CDR3 bases: TGCGCCAGCAGCTTGGAGACTATATTGGCTGAAGCTTTCTTT. J is TRBJ1-1 and V is TRBV5-1; no definite D call. The CDR3 sequence is 14 residues long. Deletions cut 0 bases from V and 6 bases from J, with 12 bases between. Germline loops: CDR1 SGHRS, CDR2 YFSETQ.

The chain couples TRBV6-6 to TRBJ2-1; 8 bases are shared with TRBD1. V lost 5 bases to trimming and J lost 7 bases; unmatched junction nucleotides: 13. In germline, CDR1 is MNHNY, CDR2 SVGAGI (reference sequence). The CDR3 has 16 amino acids. As DNA, the CDR3 is TGTGCCAGCAGTCGAATGGACAGGGTGGGGGCGAATGAGCAGTTCTTC. The encoded protein is CASSRMDRVGANEQFF.

The chain carries TRBV5-3 and TRBJ1-4, with TRBD1 matching 10 bases. TRBV5-3 is an ORF; its function is uncertain. The CDR3 totals 17 residues. V shed 5 bases and J 3 bases; nucleotides not matched to a gene: 10. Here the CDR3 reads CARSPTDRGRANEKLFF. The CDR3 coding sequence is TGTGCCAGAAGTCCAACCGACAGGGGGCGGGCTAATGAAAAACTGTTTTTT.

The rearrangement joins TRBV12-3 or TRBV12-4 to TRBJ2-3; 7 positions match TRBD1. This CDR3 has 13 residues. The ends lost 11 bases at V and 5 bases at J; junction bases unmatched: 10. Here the CDR3 reads CADSGGALDTQYF. CDR3 nucleotides: TGTGCCGACTCAGGGGGAGCCTTAGATACGCAGTATTTT.

The chain is built from TRBV29-1 and TRBJ2-3; D not resolved. Trimming removed 4 bases at V and 2 bases at J, with 13 bases between. The CDR3 has 14 amino acids. Germline values: CDR1 SQVTM, CDR2 ANQGSEA. CDR3 in DNA: TGCAGCGTTGTTTTACAGCAGGTCACAGATACGCAGTATTTT. Translated, it gives CSVVLQQVTDTQYF.

The chain couples TRBV11-3 to TRBJ2-1; the match to TRBD2 covers 9 bases. The ends lost 0 bases at V and 7 bases at J; junction bases unmatched: 10. The CDR3 consists of 17 residues. The germline V gene has CDR1 SGHNT and CDR2 YENEEA. CDR3 loop: CASSLETRSGGSNEQFF. CDR3 bases: TGTGCCAGCAGCTTAGAGACTCGTAGCGGGGGTAGTAATGAGCAGTTCTTC.

Points on this clone: One end of the junction fails to match germline, which may point to a read error. Other DNA sequences from this sample encode an identical CDR3 as well. The chain recombines TRBV7-7 with TRBJ2-5; the match to TRBD2 covers 15 bases. This CDR3 is built from 15 residues. Per the germline V gene, CDR1 is SSHAT and CDR2 is FNYEAQ (reference sequence). The CDR3 sequence is CASSPGLAGGETQYF. In DNA, the CDR3 is TGTGCTAGCAGCCCGGGACTAGCGGGGGGCGAGACCCAGTACTTC.

The rearrangement uses TRBV12-3 or TRBV12-4 and TRBJ2-1; D is uncertain. Trimming removed 7 bases from V and 8 bases from J, with 6 bases in between. The CDR3 runs 10 residues. CDR3: CASTSDEQFF. Written as DNA, the CDR3 is TGTGCCAGCACCTCGGATGAGCAGTTCTTC.

The rearrangement joins TRBV28 to TRBJ1-6, with 9 bases identical to TRBD1. Looked up from germline, CDR1 is MDHEN and CDR2 is SYDVKM. The ends lost 6 bases at V and 1 base at J; junction bases unmatched: 1. The CDR3 consists of 15 residues. CDR3 amino acids: CASRQGASYNSPLHF. In nucleotides, the CDR3 is TGTGCCAGCAGACAGGGGGCTTCCTATAATTCACCCCTCCACTTT.

V gene TRBV28 combines with J gene TRBJ1-2, with a weak D call TRBD1 (6 bases). The CDR3 length is 17 residues. Trimming shortened V by 4 bases and J by 0 bases, and 18 bases separated the two germline ends. CDR1 is MDHEN, CDR2 SYDVKM, per germline. The CDR3 DNA reads TGTGCCAGCAGTTCCGAGAAAGGACAGTACTCTAACTATGGCTACACCTTC. Translation gives CASSSEKGQYSNYGYTF.